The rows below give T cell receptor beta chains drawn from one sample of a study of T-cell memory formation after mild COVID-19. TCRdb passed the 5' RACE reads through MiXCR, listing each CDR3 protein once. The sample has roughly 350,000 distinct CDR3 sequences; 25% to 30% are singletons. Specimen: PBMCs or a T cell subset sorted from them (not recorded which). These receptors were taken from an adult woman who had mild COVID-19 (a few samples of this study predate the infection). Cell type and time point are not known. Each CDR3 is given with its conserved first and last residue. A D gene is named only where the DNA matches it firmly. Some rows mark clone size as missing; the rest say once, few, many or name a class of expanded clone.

CASSWRTGNYTEAFF TGTGCCAGCAGCTGGAGGACAGGGAATTATACTGAAGCTTTCTTT few TRBJ1-1 TRBD1 TRBV5-6 15
CASSFTNLGQPYEQYF TGTGCCAGCAGTTTTACAAACCTGGGACAGCCCTACGAGCAGTACTTC many TRBJ2-7 TRBD1 TRBV28 16
CASSPFRNTEAFF TGTGCCAGCAGCCCTTTCCGGAACACTGAAGCTTTCTTT - TRBJ1-1 - TRBV7-3 13
CASSFGYGDSHEQYF TGCGCCAGCAGCTTCGGGTATGGGGACTCCCACGAGCAGTACTTC - TRBJ2-7 - TRBV5-1 15
CASTLGPNTEAFF TGTGCCAGCACCCTAGGACCGAACACTGAAGCTTTCTTT - TRBJ1-1 - TRBV7-9 13
CASSLPSQDTQYF TGCGCCAGCAGCTTGCCTAGTCAAGATACGCAGTATTTT - TRBJ2-3 - TRBV5-1 13
CSVDPGDTEAFF TGCAGCGTTGACCCAGGGGACACTGAAGCTTTCTTT few TRBJ1-1 - TRBV29-1 12
CATSDPRVGREETQYF TGTGCCACCAGTGATCCTAGAGTCGGGAGAGAAGAGACCCAGTACTTC - TRBJ2-5 - TRBV24-1 16
CASSQVGGTSLSNQYF TGCGCCAGCAGCCAAGTTGGGGGGACTAGTCTTTCTAATCAGTACTTC - TRBJ2-4 TRBD2 TRBV4-1 16
CSVEGGTEAFF TGCAGCGTTGAAGGGGGGACTGAAGCTTTCTTT - TRBJ1-1 - TRBV29-1 11
CASSFGGFTDTQYF TGTGCCAGCAGCTTTGGCGGGTTTACAGATACGCAGTATTTT many TRBJ2-3 - TRBV7-2 14
CASSLGPYGYTF TGTGCCAGCAGCCTCGGTCCTTATGGCTACACCTTC few TRBJ1-2 - TRBV12-3/TRBV12-4 12
CASSQDAGSYEQYF TGTGCCAGCAGCCAAGATGCAGGGAGCTACGAGCAGTACTTC - TRBJ2-7 - TRBV4-2 14
CASSEEGVLEKLFF TGTGCCAGCAGTGAAGAGGGGGTTTTGGAAAAACTGTTTTTT few TRBJ1-4 - TRBV12-3/TRBV12-4 14
CASSQGITASSYNEQFF TGTGCCAGCAGCCAAGGGATAACGGCGAGCTCCTACAATGAGCAGTTCTTC - TRBJ2-1 - TRBV3-1 17
CASSIRRNTGELFF TGTGCCAGTAGTATACGGCGGAACACCGGGGAGCTGTTTTTT - TRBJ2-2 - TRBV19 14
CASSLLGQLGSGNTIYF TGTGCCAGCAGCCTTCTGGGGCAGTTGGGCTCTGGAAACACCATATATTTT - TRBJ1-3 - TRBV12-3/TRBV12-4 17
CASSLDGLAVNEQFF TGCGCCAGCAGCTTGGACGGACTAGCCGTCAATGAGCAGTTCTTC once TRBJ2-1 TRBD2 TRBV5-1 15
CAWSVRAVGAEAFF TGTGCCTGGAGTGTACGAGCCGTCGGCGCTGAAGCTTTCTTT - TRBJ1-1 - TRBV30 14
CSVVGGLGLNEQYF TGCAGCGTTGTCGGGGGGTTGGGTCTTAACGAGCAGTACTTC few TRBJ2-7 TRBD2 TRBV29-1 14
CASSLGSAGDSYEQYF TGTGCCAGCAGCTTAGGGTCGGCAGGGGATTCTTACGAGCAGTACTTC - TRBJ2-7 - TRBV11-2 16
CASSYTSDTLYGYTF TGTGCCAGCAGCTATACCTCGGACACCCTCTATGGCTACACCTTC - TRBJ1-2 - TRBV9 15
CASSAQNRVIGELFF TGTGCCAGCAGCGCCCAAAACAGGGTGATCGGGGAGCTGTTTTTT few TRBJ2-2 - TRBV7-9 15
CASSSPRVSTDTQYF TGTGCCAGCAGCTCGCCGCGGGTCAGCACAGATACGCAGTATTTT few TRBJ2-3 - TRBV7-9 15
CASSSTGTSGTPDTQYF TGTGCCAGCAGCTCAACCGGGACTAGCGGGACCCCAGATACGCAGTATTTT - TRBJ2-3 TRBD2 TRBV7-9 17
CASSLLGVRETQYF TGTGCCAGCAGCTTGCTAGGGGTGCGAGAGACCCAGTACTTC - TRBJ2-5 - TRBV11-2 14
CASSRDVLNEKLFF TGTGCCAGCAGCCGGGACGTCTTAAATGAAAAACTGTTTTTT - TRBJ1-4 - TRBV12-3/TRBV12-4 14
CASSLPGFWNTEAFF TGTGCCAGCAGCCTTCCGGGGTTTTGGAACACTGAAGCTTTCTTT - TRBJ1-1 - TRBV14 15
CASSVIAGDGETQYF TGTGCCAGCAGCGTAATAGCGGGGGACGGGGAGACCCAGTACTTC few TRBJ2-5 TRBD2 TRBV9 15
CASETGYSDTQYF TGCGCCAGCGAAACGGGATACTCAGATACGCAGTATTTT few TRBJ2-3 - TRBV5-1 13
CAISNTGYEQYF TGTGCCATCAGCAACACAGGCTACGAGCAGTACTTC once TRBJ2-7 - TRBV10-3 12
CASSRAHRNTEAFF TGTGCCAGCAGTCGCGCCCACAGAAACACTGAAGCTTTCTTT few TRBJ1-1 - TRBV12-3/TRBV12-4 14